The clone carrying this T cell receptor beta chain was counted a few times. The data belong to a study of OX40 agonist ivuxolimab in advanced cancers. As for the study in general: Patients with prior anti-PD-1, anti-PD-L1 or anti-CTLA-4 therapy were eligible; 35% to 50% had some.

This CDR3 contains 14 residues. Germline V gives CDR1 LGHNA, CDR2 YNFKEQ. V was clipped by 7 bases and J by 4 bases, with 16 bases between them. Assay used: immunoSEQ multiplex PCR; TCRdb lists only in-frame clones, some missing. This repertoire shows around 86,000 clones, more than 85% found once; its top ten account for more than 13%. This clonotype was sampled from an adult with an advanced solid tumor such as melanoma, head and neck, liver or kidney cancer. J is TRBJ1-1 and V is TRBV4-2; D remains unclear. This sample comprised CD4+ or CD8+ T cells sorted from blood, obtained in a trial of the OX40 agonist ivuxolimab. The CDR3 spells CASIPNQYGTEAFF. The CDR3 nucleotides read TGTGCCAGCATCCCCAATCAATACGGCACTGAAGCTTTCTTT.